Listed here are 16 T cell receptor beta chains from one sample, sequenced in a study of T cell responses to AZD1222 COVID-19 vaccine. Assay used: immunoSEQ multiplex PCR; TCRdb lists only in-frame clones, some missing. The sample includes about 190,000 clones, around 94% of them seen just once. This specimen was peripheral blood, taken on day 0 of AZD1222 vaccination. The receptors originated from an adult in good health.

The rearrangement joins TRBV3-1 (or the pseudogene TRBV3-2) to TRBJ1-2, with TRBD1 identical over 7 bases. CDR3 size: 15 residues. V was pared by 1 base and J by 4 bases, with 6 bases of the junction left unmatched. Germline assignment: CDR1 LGHDT and CDR2 YNNKEL (reference sequence). The CDR3 nucleotides are TGTGCCAGCAGCCAAGGACAGGGTTGGGGCTATGGCTACACCTTC. It is translated as CASSQGQGWGYGYTF.

V usage is TRBV7-2 and J usage is TRBJ2-1; D possibly uses TRBD1 or TRBD2 (5 bases each). The germline V and J ends were trimmed by 3 bases and 7 bases, with 13 bases remaining between them. This CDR3 spans 14 amino acids. The germline CDR1 and CDR2 sequences are SGHTA and FQGNSA. CDR3 bases: TGTGCCAGCAGCTTCGCAGGGCGAGGGAATGAGCAGTTCTTC. It specifies CASSFAGRGNEQFF.

The rearrangement joins TRBV10-1 to TRBJ2-7; 7 bases fit TRBD1. V lost 4 bases and J lost 2; bases outside the gene matches: 5. This CDR3 has 14 residues. In germline, CDR1 is WNHNN, CDR2 SYGVQD (reference sequence). As DNA, the CDR3 is TGCGCCAGCAGTGCGAGGGGGCGAACCTACGAGCAGTACTTC. Encoded protein: CASSARGRTYEQYF.

The V gene is TRBV13, the J gene TRBJ2-3, with a weak D call TRBD2 (5 bases). V lost 2 bases and J lost 2, with 11 bases in between. Per the germline V gene, CDR1 is PRHDT and CDR2 is FYEKMQ (reference sequence). The CDR3 sequence is 15 residues long. CDR3 DNA sequence: TGTGCCAGCAGCTTACTGGCACGGGACACAGATACGCAGTATTTT. This codes for CASSLLARDTDTQYF.

This clone occurred once. The chain is built from TRBV27 and TRBJ2-7; possibly TRBD2 for D (5 bases). Germline lookup yields CDR1 MNHEY and CDR2 SMNVEV (reference sequence). V lost 7 bases, J lost 4 bases, and 14 bases lay in between. CDR3 length equals 13 residues. As DNA, the CDR3 is TGTGCCAGCAAGCCCGCGGGCTCATACGAGCAGTACTTC. This translates into CASKPAGSYEQYF.

The chain combines TRBV3-1 (or the pseudogene TRBV3-2) with TRBJ1-2, with a tentative D call TRBD1 (5 bases). The CDR3 consists of 14 residues. V was trimmed by 4 bases and J by 2 bases, leaving 11 bases between them. Germline V gives CDR1 LGHDT, CDR2 YNNKEL (reference sequence). This chain's CDR3 is CASSPWGENYGYTF. In nucleotides, the CDR3 is TGTGCCAGCAGCCCATGGGGGGAGAACTATGGCTACACCTTC.

This chain uses TRBV6-2 or TRBV6-3 with TRBJ2-2, with 9 bases that match TRBD1. Germline V gene sequence: CDR1 MNHEY, CDR2 SVGEGT. CDR3 length equals 12 residues. V shed 6 bases, J shed 15 bases, and the junction held 8 bases outside the gene matches. The CDR3 DNA reads TGTGCCAGCAGCAAAGGGACAGGGAGGTTGTTTTTT. Encoded protein: CASSKGTGRLFF.

The V and J genes are TRBV10-3 and TRBJ1-1; D call uncertain. The CDR3 spans 14 residues. Germline-derived CDR1 and CDR2 are ENHRY and SYGVKD. V gave up 0 bases and J gave up 6 bases, with 11 bases separating them. CDR3 loop: CAISESSVPSEAFF. The CDR3 DNA is TGTGCCATCAGTGAGTCGAGTGTGCCTTCTGAAGCTTTCTTT.

The rearrangement links TRBV5-5 to TRBJ1-5; 8 bases fit TRBD1. Trimming cost V 2 bases and J 7 bases; bases outside gene matches: 8. The CDR3 runs 15 residues. Germline V CDR1 and CDR2: SGHKS, YYEKEE (reference sequence). The CDR3 DNA follows: TGTGCCAGCAGCTTTGGGACAGGCAGTTACCAGCCCCAGCATTTT. The encoded protein is CASSFGTGSYQPQHF. Supplemented by reference TRBV5-5 and TRBJ1-5, the full variable domain reads DAGVTQSPTHLIKTRGQQVTLRCSPISGHKSVSWYQQVLGQGPQFIFQYYEKEERGRGNFPDRFSARQFPNYSSELNVNALLLGDSALYLCASSFGTGSYQPQHFGDGTRLSIL.

The chain employs TRBV2 and TRBJ1-2, with D possibly being TRBD1 (5 bases). V lost 11 bases, J lost 8 bases, and 24 bases lay in between. Germline assignment: CDR1 SNHLY and CDR2 FYNNEI. CDR3 length equals 14 residues. CDR3 DNA: TGTGCCGGCCTGGACACTCCGTCAGGTGGCGGCTACACCTTC. Translating it yields CAGLDTPSGGGYTF.

This sequence joins TRBV7-2 and TRBJ1-5; D is perhaps TRBD1 (6 bases). Per the germline V gene, CDR1 is SGHTA and CDR2 is FQGNSA. The CDR3 has 14 amino acids. The V end was cut by 5 bases, the J end by 0 bases, with 8 bases between. The DNA of the CDR3 is TGTGCCAGCAGCCCGGACAGTAGCAATCAGCCCCAGCATTTT. This encodes CASSPDSSNQPQHF.

V usage is TRBV7-2 and J usage is TRBJ1-2; D is ambiguous. The germline gives CDR1 SGHTA, CDR2 FQGNSA. The CDR3 contains 14 residues. Deletions cut 3 bases from V and 7 bases from J, with 15 bases between. In DNA, the CDR3 is TGTGCCAGCAGCTTCTACGACCGGACCACTGGCTACACCTTC. Its protein product is CASSFYDRTTGYTF. The full variable domain, in which reference TRBV7-2 and TRBJ1-2 provide the parts outside the CDR3, is GAGVSQSPSNKVTEKGKDVELRCDPISGHTALYWYRQSLGQGLEFLIYFQGNSAPDKSGLPSDRFSAERTGGSVSTLTIQRTQQEDSAVYLCASSFYDRTTGYTFGSGTRLTVV.

V gene TRBV6-5 combines with J gene TRBJ2-3; D is ambiguous. Trimming removed 2 bases from V and 0 bases from J, with 9 bases in between. The CDR3 is made up of 15 amino acids. Germline V gene lookup returns CDR1 MNHEY and CDR2 SVGAGI. CDR3 in DNA: TGTGCCAGCAGTTACCTCATGCTGAGCACAGATACGCAGTATTTT. The encoded protein is CASSYLMLSTDTQYF.

The chain carries TRBV3-1 (or the pseudogene TRBV3-2) and TRBJ2-3, with 7 bases aligning to TRBD2. The length of the CDR3 is 17 residues. CDR1 is LGHDT and CDR2 is YNNKEL in the germline V gene (reference sequence). V dropped 5 bases and J dropped 2; count of bases not matched to a gene: 13. In DNA, the CDR3 is TGTGCCAGCAGCAAGGCCCGCATCGGGGGGTCCACAGATACGCAGTATTTT. Residues: CASSKARIGGSTDTQYF.

V gene TRBV25-1 combines with J gene TRBJ1-2, with D possibly being TRBD1 (6 bases). The CDR3 length is 15 residues. With 1 base removed from V and 2 bases from J, the gap between germline ends came to 11 bases. Germline V gene data show CDR1 as MGHDK and CDR2 as SYGVNS. The CDR3 loop is CASSESGTLNYGYTF. For the CDR3, the DNA is TGTGCCAGCAGTGAATCAGGGACACTCAACTATGGCTACACCTTC.

The chain is built from TRBV12-3 or TRBV12-4 and TRBJ1-1; 8 bases are shared with TRBD1. The CDR3 is 13 amino acids. After removal of 5 bases from V and 5 bases from J, the junction contained 4 bases not matched to a gene. In DNA, the CDR3 is TGTGCCAGCAGTACACAGGGGGAGACTGAAGCTTTCTTT. Translation: CASSTQGETEAFF.